These 25 T cell receptor beta chains came from one sample sequenced in a study of T cell changes during pregnancy in multiple sclerosis. TCRdb's table, derived via immunoSEQ multiplex PCR, lists solely in-frame clones and lacks some. The sample contains 60,000 to 90,000 clones, 70% to 90% of which appear only once. The sequencing here drew on peripheral blood, taken before pregnancy. The receptors stem from a female donor with multiple sclerosis, enrolled in a pregnancy study.

V and J are TRBV6-5 and TRBJ1-6, with D unresolved. V lost 6 bases to trimming and J lost 10 bases, with 13 bases between them. The CDR3 contains 13 residues. The germline gives CDR1 MNHEY, CDR2 SVGAGI. The CDR3 DNA reads as TGTGCCAGCAGGTCCCGGGGTTCCTCACCCCTCCACTTT. This sequence encodes CASRSRGSSPLHF.

The chain combines TRBV19 with TRBJ1-1; D gene unclear. Germline V gene lookup returns CDR1 LNHDA and CDR2 SQIVND (reference sequence). The CDR3 extends over 15 amino acids. Deletions cut 2 bases from V and 0 bases from J, with 10 bases between. The CDR3, as DNA: TGTGCCAGTAGTATAAATGTCTTTATGAACACTGAAGCTTTCTTT. This gives the protein CASSINVFMNTEAFF.

The V gene is TRBV5-1, the J gene TRBJ2-3; TRBD2 aligns across 10 bases. The J segment lost 5 bases and the V segment lost 0 bases, leaving 6 bases of the junction unmatched. CDR1 is SGHRS and CDR2 is YFSETQ in the germline V gene. This CDR3 is built from 16 residues. The DNA of the CDR3 is TGCGCCAGCAGCTTGGACAAGCGGGGGGGCGGAGATACGCAGTATTTT. Its protein is CASSLDKRGGGDTQYF.

With respect to this clone: Other DNA sequences from this sample encode an identical CDR3 as well. This chain uses TRBV5-1 with TRBJ1-1, with D unclear. Germline CDR1 is SGHRS and CDR2 is YFSETQ. The CDR3 consists of 13 residues. Trimming removed 0 bases from V and 1 base from J, with 4 bases in between. CDR3 DNA sequence: TGCGCCAGCAGCTTGGGGGCGAACACTGAAGCTTTCTTT. It yields the protein CASSLGANTEAFF.

The chain is built from TRBV5-4 and TRBJ1-4; 7 bases are a match to TRBD1. V dropped 3 bases and J dropped 7; count of bases not matched to a gene: 3. Germline CDR1 is SGHNT and CDR2 is YYREEE (reference sequence). CDR3 size: 13 residues. This CDR3 reads CASSSEGAEKLFF. CDR3 bases: TGTGCCAGCAGCTCCGAGGGGGCTGAAAAACTGTTTTTT. Full variable domain (missing parts from reference TRBV5-4 and TRBJ1-4): ETGVTQSPTHLIKTRGQQVTLRCSSQSGHNTVSWYQQALGQGPQFIFQYYREEENGRGNFPPRFSGLQFPNYSSELNVNALELDDSALYLCASSSEGAEKLFFGSGTQLSVL.

The chain carries TRBV9 and TRBJ2-7; the D gene is possibly TRBD1 (6 bases). Trimming shortened V by 0 bases and J by 0 bases, and 7 bases separated the two germline ends. In germline, CDR1 is SGDLS, CDR2 YYNGEE. This CDR3 has 14 residues. CDR3 coding DNA: TGTGCCAGCAGCGTAGAGGGACACTCCTACGAGCAGTACTTC. Translated, it gives CASSVEGHSYEQYF.

V usage is TRBV2 and J usage is TRBJ1-5; perhaps TRBD1 as D (6 bases). The germline V and J ends were trimmed by 5 bases and 10 bases, with 18 bases remaining between them. Germline CDR1 SNHLY, CDR2 FYNNEI. CDR3 length: 14 residues. The CDR3 DNA is TGTGCCAGCAGTCCAACAGGGCCGGCTGATCCCCAGCATTTT. The encoded protein is CASSPTGPADPQHF.

This clone was counted only a few times. This chain joins TRBV27 and TRBJ1-2; 11 bases align to TRBD1. This CDR3 spans 14 amino acids. The V gene end was trimmed by 5 bases and the J gene end by 4 bases; junction bases not matched to a gene: 3. Per germline, CDR1 MNHEY and CDR2 SMNVEV (reference sequence). The CDR3 coding sequence is TGTGCCAGCAGTGGGACAGGGGGTAGCTATGGCTACACCTTC. Protein product: CASSGTGGSYGYTF.

J is TRBJ1-1 and V is TRBV6-5; TRBD1 is a possible D gene (6 bases). CDR1 is MNHEY and CDR2 is SVGAGI in the germline V gene. Trimming left V 1 base short and J 4 bases short, with 10 bases between. The CDR3 is 14 amino acids. CDR3 sequence: CASSYFGGATEAFF. CDR3 nucleotide sequence: TGTGCCAGCAGTTACTTCGGGGGGGCCACTGAAGCTTTCTTT.

The rearrangement uses TRBV6-5 and TRBJ1-5; D possibly corresponds to TRBD1 (6 bases). The CDR3 spans 15 residues. CDR1 and CDR2 (germline): MNHEY, SVGAGI. V was clipped by 6 bases and J by 4 bases, with 16 bases between them. CDR3 nucleotides: TGTGCCAGCAGACAATACAGGGTAGGGAATCAGCCCCAGCATTTT. Encoded protein: CASRQYRVGNQPQHF.

This clone came up once. The V gene is TRBV9, the J gene TRBJ1-3; no definite D call. CDR3 length equals 15 residues. V was clipped by 0 bases and J by 0 bases, with 7 bases between them. The V gene's germline CDR1 is SGDLS and CDR2 YYNGEE. CDR3 sequence: CASSVEADSGNTIYF. The DNA for the CDR3 is TGTGCCAGCAGCGTAGAGGCGGACTCTGGAAACACCATATATTTT.

This chain links TRBV2 with TRBJ2-7, with D tentatively TRBD2 (6 bases). Germline CDR1 is SNHLY and CDR2 is FYNNEI. V was shortened by 8 bases and J by 8 bases, with 22 bases between the two germline ends. The length of the CDR3 is 14 residues. CDR3 region: CASGLLISPTKQYF. The CDR3 region has the DNA TGTGCCAGCGGACTACTTATCAGCCCTACGAAGCAGTACTTC.

This clone was recorded a few times. V gene TRBV30 combines with J gene TRBJ1-1, with D tentatively TRBD1 (5 bases). V lost 3 bases, J lost 1 base, and 12 bases lay in between. CDR3 length equals 14 residues. CDR1 is GTSNPN, CDR2 SVGIG, per germline (reference sequence). CDR3: CAWSPGLTNTEAFF. The DNA for the CDR3 is TGTGCCTGGAGCCCGGGACTTACGAACACTGAAGCTTTCTTT.

This chain connects TRBV5-1 to TRBJ1-2; D is perhaps TRBD1 (5 bases). The germline V gene has CDR1 SGHRS and CDR2 YFSETQ. The V end lost 4 bases, the J end lost 5 bases, and 15 bases lay between the germline ends. The CDR3 sequence is 14 residues long. This chain's CDR3 is CASSRGTNAYGYTF. The CDR3 DNA is TGCGCCAGCAGCCGCGGGACTAATGCGTATGGCTACACCTTC.

The chain joins TRBV4-2 to TRBJ2-1; D ambiguous. The CDR3 is made up of 16 amino acids. V was cut by 1 base and J by 1 base, with 11 bases left in between. The V gene's germline CDR1 is LGHNA and CDR2 YNFKEQ. CDR3 in amino acids: CASSQARPESYNEQFF. CDR3 nucleotides: TGTGCCAGCAGCCAAGCGAGGCCCGAATCCTACAATGAGCAGTTCTTC.

In DNA form, the CDR3 reads TGCGCCAGCAGCCAAGCGTCGCGGGGCTACGCGAACACCGGGGAGCTGTTTTTT. Translating it yields CASSQASRGYANTGELFF. The V gene is TRBV4-3, the J gene TRBJ2-2; a possible D gene is TRBD2 (6 bases). This CDR3 region has 18 residues. CDR1 LGHNA and CDR2 YSLEER come from the germline V gene. V was clipped by 1 base and J by 0 bases, with 15 bases between them.

V gene TRBV4-1 combines with J gene TRBJ2-2, with 8 bases fitting TRBD1. Germline V lookup: CDR1 MGHRA, CDR2 YSYEKL. The CDR3 runs 15 residues. The junction had 7 bases not matched to a gene; V was cut back by 5 bases and J by 5 bases. The CDR3: CASSSGQGWTGELFF. DNA of the CDR3: TGCGCCAGCAGCTCTGGACAGGGATGGACCGGGGAGCTGTTTTTT.

This clone has just a few counts. V gene TRBV10-3 combines with J gene TRBJ2-1, with 7 bases aligning to TRBD2. CDR1 is ENHRY and CDR2 is SYGVKD in the germline V gene. J gave up 7 bases and V 6 bases, and 6 bases lay outside the gene matches. The CDR3 has 13 amino acids. CDR3 amino acids: CAIRGQGGNEQFF. CDR3 bases: TGTGCCATCAGGGGCCAGGGAGGGAATGAGCAGTTCTTC.

The DNA of the CDR3 is TGTGCCAGCAGCTACCACAGGGCAAGCAATCAGCCCCAGCATTTT. It encodes CASSYHRASNQPQHF. The rearrangement links TRBV13 to TRBJ1-5; maybe TRBD1 (6 bases). The ends were cut back, 4 bases at V and 1 base at J, with 11 bases in the middle. The CDR3 covers 15 residues. From germline, CDR1 is PRHDT and CDR2 FYEKMQ (reference sequence).

The chain uses TRBV9 and TRBJ1-2; 11 bases line up with TRBD1. After removal of 4 bases from V and 7 bases from J, the junction contained 21 bases not matched to a gene. Germline V gives CDR1 SGDLS, CDR2 YYNGEE. The CDR3 runs 19 residues. This chain's CDR3 is CASSTPNTGTGGPTGGYTF. CDR3 in DNA: TGTGCCAGCAGCACACCCAATACCGGGACAGGGGGACCTACGGGTGGCTACACCTTC.

The chain carries TRBV13 and TRBJ2-7, with TRBD1 matching over 7 bases. This CDR3 contains 14 residues. The V gene end was trimmed by 5 bases and the J gene end by 4 bases; junction bases not matched to a gene: 8. Germline loops: CDR1 PRHDT, CDR2 FYEKMQ (reference sequence). The CDR3: CASSGDRDQYEQYF. The CDR3 DNA is TGTGCCAGCAGCGGAGACAGGGATCAATACGAGCAGTACTTC.

This chain links TRBV5-6 with TRBJ2-3, with 14 nucleotides matching TRBD2. V gave up 4 bases and J gave up 2 bases; unmatched junction bases: 3. CDR1 and CDR2 from the germline V gene are SGHDT and YYEEEE. The CDR3 spans 16 residues. The CDR3 is CASSRTSGGHTDTQYF. In DNA, the CDR3 is TGTGCCAGCAGCCGGACTAGCGGGGGGCACACAGATACGCAGTATTTT.

The V and J genes are TRBV18 and TRBJ2-1; TRBD2 matches at 12 bases. The junction had 7 bases not matched to a gene; V was cut back by 3 bases and J by 4 bases. Looked up from germline, CDR1 is KGHSH and CDR2 is LQKENI. This CDR3 is built from 17 residues. The CDR3 loop reads CASSPLNLAGGYNEQFF. CDR3 DNA: TGTGCCAGCTCACCGTTGAACCTAGCGGGGGGGTACAATGAGCAGTTCTTC.

The CDR3 DNA sequence: TGCGCCAGCAGTCAATCCAACAGGGTGTCACCCCTCCACTTT. This encodes CASSQSNRVSPLHF. This rearrangement joins TRBV23-1 to TRBJ1-6, with D tentatively TRBD1 (6 bases). TRBV23-1 is treated as an ORF (open reading frame) with a function not yet certain. The V gene lost 0 bases and the J gene lost 10 bases, with 10 bases spanning the gap. CDR3 size: 14 residues.

DNA of the CDR3: TGTGCCAGCAGGAAGGGAGGGACAGGACCTTTAAACTATGGCTACACCTTC. Amino acids: CASRKGGTGPLNYGYTF. This sequence joins TRBV28 and TRBJ1-2, with 8 positions matching TRBD1. CDR3 size: 17 residues. The J segment lost 2 bases and the V segment lost 6 bases, leaving 14 bases of the junction unmatched. The germline V gene encodes CDR1 MDHEN and CDR2 SYDVKM.